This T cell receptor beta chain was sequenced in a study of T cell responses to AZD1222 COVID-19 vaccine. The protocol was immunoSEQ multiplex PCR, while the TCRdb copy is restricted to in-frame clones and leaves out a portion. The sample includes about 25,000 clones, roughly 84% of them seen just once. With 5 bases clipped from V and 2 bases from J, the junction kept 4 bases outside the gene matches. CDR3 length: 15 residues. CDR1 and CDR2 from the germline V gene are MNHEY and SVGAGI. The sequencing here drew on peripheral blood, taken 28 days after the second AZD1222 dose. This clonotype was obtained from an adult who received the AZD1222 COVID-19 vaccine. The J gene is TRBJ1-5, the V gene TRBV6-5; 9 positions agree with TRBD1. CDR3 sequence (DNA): TGTGCCAGCAGTACAGGGGGCGCGGGCAATCAGCCCCAGCATTTT. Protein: CASSTGGAGNQPQHF.